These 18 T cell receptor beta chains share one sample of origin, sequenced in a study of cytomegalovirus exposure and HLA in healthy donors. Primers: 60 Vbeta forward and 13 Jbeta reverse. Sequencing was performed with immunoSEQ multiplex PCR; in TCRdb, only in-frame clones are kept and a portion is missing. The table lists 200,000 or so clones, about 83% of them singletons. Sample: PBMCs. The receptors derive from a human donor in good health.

CDR3 DNA sequence: TGTGCCAGCAAGGAAACTAACCAAGAGACCCAGTACTTC. It codes for CASKETNQETQYF. J is TRBJ2-5 and V is TRBV28, with unresolved D. The germline V gene encodes CDR1 MDHEN and CDR2 SYDVKM. This CDR3 spans 13 amino acids. The V gene lost 7 bases and the J gene lost 0 bases, with 9 bases spanning the gap.

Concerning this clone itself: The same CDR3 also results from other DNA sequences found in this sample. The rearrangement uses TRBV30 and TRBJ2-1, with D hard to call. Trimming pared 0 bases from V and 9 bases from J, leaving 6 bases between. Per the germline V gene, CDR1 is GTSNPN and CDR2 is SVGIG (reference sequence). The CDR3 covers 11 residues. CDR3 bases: TGTGCCTGGAGTGTACTGGTTGAGCAGTTCTTC. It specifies CAWSVLVEQFF.

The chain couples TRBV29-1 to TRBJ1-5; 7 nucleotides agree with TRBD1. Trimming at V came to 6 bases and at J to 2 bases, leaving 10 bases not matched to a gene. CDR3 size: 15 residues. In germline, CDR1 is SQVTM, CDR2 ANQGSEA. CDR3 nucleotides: TGCAGCGTCTCGACTCAGGGGGATGGCAATCAGCCCCAGCATTTT. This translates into CSVSTQGDGNQPQHF.

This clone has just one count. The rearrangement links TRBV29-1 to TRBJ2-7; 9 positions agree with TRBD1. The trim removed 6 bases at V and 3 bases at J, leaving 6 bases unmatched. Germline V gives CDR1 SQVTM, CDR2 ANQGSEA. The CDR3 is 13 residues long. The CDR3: CSVQRGQGYEQYF. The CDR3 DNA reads TGCAGCGTCCAGCGGGGACAGGGCTACGAGCAGTACTTC.

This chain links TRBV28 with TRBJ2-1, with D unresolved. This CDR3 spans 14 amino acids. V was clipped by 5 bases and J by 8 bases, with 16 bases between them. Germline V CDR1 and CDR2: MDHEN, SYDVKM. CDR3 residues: CASSAPPSSYEQFF. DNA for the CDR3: TGTGCCAGCAGTGCCCCCCCTAGTAGCTATGAGCAGTTCTTC.

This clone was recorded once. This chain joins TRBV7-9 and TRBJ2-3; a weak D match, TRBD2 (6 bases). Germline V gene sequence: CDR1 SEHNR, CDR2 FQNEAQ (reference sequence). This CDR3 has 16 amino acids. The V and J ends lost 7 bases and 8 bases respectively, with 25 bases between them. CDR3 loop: CASTPASSGDSATQYF. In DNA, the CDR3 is TGTGCCAGCACCCCGGCGAGTAGCGGCGACTCTGCTACGCAGTATTTT.

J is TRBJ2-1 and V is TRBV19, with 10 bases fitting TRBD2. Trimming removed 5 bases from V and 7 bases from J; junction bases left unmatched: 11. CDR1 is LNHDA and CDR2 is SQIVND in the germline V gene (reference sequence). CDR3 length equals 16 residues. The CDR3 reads CASSLPGLAESNEQFF. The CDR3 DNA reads TGTGCCAGTAGTCTACCAGGACTAGCGGAATCGAATGAGCAGTTCTTC.

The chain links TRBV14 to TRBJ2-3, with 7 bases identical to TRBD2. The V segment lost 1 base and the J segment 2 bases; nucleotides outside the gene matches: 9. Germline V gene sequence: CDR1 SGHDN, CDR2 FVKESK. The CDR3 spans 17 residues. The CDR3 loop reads CASSQVRLAFSTDTQYF. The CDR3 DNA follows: TGTGCCAGCAGCCAAGTACGACTAGCATTTTCCACAGATACGCAGTATTTT. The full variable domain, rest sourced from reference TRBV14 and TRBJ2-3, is EAGVTQFPSHSVIEKGQTVTLRCDPISGHDNLYWYRRVMGKEIKFLLHFVKESKQDESGMPNNRFLAERTGGTYSTLKVQPAELEDSGVYFCASSQVRLAFSTDTQYFGPGTRLTVL.

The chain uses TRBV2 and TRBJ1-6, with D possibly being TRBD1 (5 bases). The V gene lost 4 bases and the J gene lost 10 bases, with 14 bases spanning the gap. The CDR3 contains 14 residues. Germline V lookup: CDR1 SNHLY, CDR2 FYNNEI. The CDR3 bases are TGTGCCAGCAGTGCAAGACAGTACACCTCACCCCTCCACTTT. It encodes CASSARQYTSPLHF.

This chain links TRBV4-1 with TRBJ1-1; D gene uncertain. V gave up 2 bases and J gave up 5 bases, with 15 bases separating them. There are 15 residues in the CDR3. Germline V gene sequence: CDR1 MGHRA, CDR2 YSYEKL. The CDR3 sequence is CASSQYDTSRTEAFF. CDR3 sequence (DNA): TGCGCCAGCAGCCAATACGACACCTCGCGAACTGAAGCTTTCTTT.

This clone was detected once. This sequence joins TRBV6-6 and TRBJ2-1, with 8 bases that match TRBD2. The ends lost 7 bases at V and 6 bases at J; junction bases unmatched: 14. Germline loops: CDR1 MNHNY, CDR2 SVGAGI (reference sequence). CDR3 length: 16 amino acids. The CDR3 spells CASTLTPQREFNEQFF. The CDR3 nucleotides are TGTGCCAGCACCTTAACGCCCCAGCGGGAGTTCAATGAGCAGTTCTTC.

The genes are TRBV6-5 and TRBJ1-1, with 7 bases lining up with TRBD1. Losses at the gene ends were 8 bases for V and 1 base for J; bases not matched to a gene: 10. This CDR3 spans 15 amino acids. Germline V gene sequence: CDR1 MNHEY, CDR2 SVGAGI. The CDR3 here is CASSPAGGGNTEAFF. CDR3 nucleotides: TGTGCCAGCTCGCCGGCAGGGGGAGGGAACACTGAAGCTTTCTTT.

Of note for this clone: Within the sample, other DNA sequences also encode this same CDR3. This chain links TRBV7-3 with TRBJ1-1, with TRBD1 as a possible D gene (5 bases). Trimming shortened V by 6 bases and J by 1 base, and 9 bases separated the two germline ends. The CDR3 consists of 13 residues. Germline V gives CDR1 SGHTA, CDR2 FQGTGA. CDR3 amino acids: CASSSQENTEAFF. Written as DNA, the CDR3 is TGTGCCAGCAGTTCACAGGAGAACACTGAAGCTTTCTTT. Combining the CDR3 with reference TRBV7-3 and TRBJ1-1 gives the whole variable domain GAGVSQTPSNKVTEKGKYVELRCDPISGHTALYWYRQSLGQGPEFLIYFQGTGAADDSGLPNDRFFAVRPEGSVSTLKIQRTERGDSAVYLCASSSQENTEAFFGQGTRLTVV.

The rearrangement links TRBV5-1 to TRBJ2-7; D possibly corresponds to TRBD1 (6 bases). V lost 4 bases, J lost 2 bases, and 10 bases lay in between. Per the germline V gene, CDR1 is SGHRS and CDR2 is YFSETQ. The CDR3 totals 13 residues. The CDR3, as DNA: TGCGCCAGCAGCCCGACAGGTCCCTACGAGCAGTACTTC. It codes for CASSPTGPYEQYF.

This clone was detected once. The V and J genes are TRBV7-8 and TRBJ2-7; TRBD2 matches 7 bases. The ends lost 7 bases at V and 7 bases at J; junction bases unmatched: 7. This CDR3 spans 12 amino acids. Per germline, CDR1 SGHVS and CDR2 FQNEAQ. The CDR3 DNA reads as TGTGCCAGCAAGGGGAGGGCCAGGGAGCAGTACTTC. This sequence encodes CASKGRAREQYF.

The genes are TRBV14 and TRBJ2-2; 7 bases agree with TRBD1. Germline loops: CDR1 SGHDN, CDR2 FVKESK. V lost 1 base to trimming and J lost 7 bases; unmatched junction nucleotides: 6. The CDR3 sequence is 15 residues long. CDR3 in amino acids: CASSQVQGPSGELFF. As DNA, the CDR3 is TGTGCCAGCAGCCAAGTACAGGGGCCAAGCGGGGAGCTGTTTTTT.

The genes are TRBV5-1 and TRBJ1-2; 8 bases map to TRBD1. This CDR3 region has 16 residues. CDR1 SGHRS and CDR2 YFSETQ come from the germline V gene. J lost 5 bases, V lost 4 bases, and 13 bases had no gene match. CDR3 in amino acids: CASSADRAGDLYGYTF. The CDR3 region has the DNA TGCGCCAGCAGCGCGGACAGGGCTGGGGATCTTTATGGCTACACCTTC.

The CDR3 DNA reads as TGTGCCAGCAAGTTCTCGAATAGCGTCTACGAGCAGTACTTC. Protein sequence: CASKFSNSVYEQYF. J is TRBJ2-7 and V is TRBV2; perhaps TRBD2 as D (5 bases). V was cut by 7 bases and J by 3 bases, with 16 bases left in between. Germline CDR1 and CDR2: SNHLY and FYNNEI. The CDR3 spans 14 residues. The full variable domain, in which reference TRBV2 and TRBJ2-7 provide the parts outside the CDR3, is EPEVTQTPSHQVTQMGQEVILRCVPISNHLYFYWYRQILGQKVEFLVSFYNNEISEKSEIFDDQFSVERPDGSNFTLKIRSTKLEDSAMYFCASKFSNSVYEQYFGPGTRLTVT.